This paragraph reports one T cell receptor beta chain. Its antigen is as yet unknown. The record originates from a study of naive and memory T cell subsets. Study results and limitations: Naive repertoires, especially CD8, held a few larger clonotypes, possibly memory cells re-expressing CD45RA.

The beta constant-region primer was an equimolar mix of two oligonucleotides covering TRBC1 and TRBC2. The ligated cDNA underwent four PCR rounds using SP2 and nested alpha and beta constant-region primers. TCRdb itself ran the UMI-ligation and nested PCR reads through MiXCR, one entry per CDR3 protein. Of 99,000 or so distinct CDR3 sequences in the sample, more than 14% were seen once. The specimen sequenced was naive CD8+ T cells from blood. The clonotype originates from a human donor in good health.

The CDR3 reads CASSLVAAVYNEQFF. CDR3 in DNA: TGTGCCAGCAGCTTAGTAGCGGCCGTATACAATGAGCAGTTCTTC. This chain joins TRBV7-6 and TRBJ2-1; TRBD2 might be the D (6 bases). V lost 1 base and J 4 bases, leaving 11 bases between the germline ends. Germline V gene data show CDR1 as SGHVS and CDR2 as FNYEAQ. This CDR3 has 15 amino acids.